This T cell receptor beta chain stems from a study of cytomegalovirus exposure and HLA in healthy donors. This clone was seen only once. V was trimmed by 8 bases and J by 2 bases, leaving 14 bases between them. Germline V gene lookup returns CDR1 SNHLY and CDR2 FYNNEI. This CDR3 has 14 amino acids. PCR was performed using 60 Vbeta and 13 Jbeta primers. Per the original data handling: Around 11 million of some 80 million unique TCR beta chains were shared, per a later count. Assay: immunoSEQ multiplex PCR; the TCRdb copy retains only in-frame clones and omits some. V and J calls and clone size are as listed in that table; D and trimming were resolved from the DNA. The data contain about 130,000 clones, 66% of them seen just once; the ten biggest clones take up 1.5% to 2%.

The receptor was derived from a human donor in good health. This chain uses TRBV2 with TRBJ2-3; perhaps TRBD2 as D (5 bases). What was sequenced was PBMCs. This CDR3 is CASARRLYTDTQYF. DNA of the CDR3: TGTGCCAGCGCGAGAAGACTATACACAGATACGCAGTATTTT.